Detailed here is one T cell receptor (beta chain). The sample comes from a study of blood T cell repertoires in COVID-19. Study-level background: Specimens from acute and convalescent COVID-19 originated in the United States, Italy and Spain.

In the source study's methods: From reference gene primer amplification, estimates of nucleated cell counts were derived. The data were produced by immunoSEQ multiplex PCR, yet TCRdb's version contains in-frame clones alone and is incomplete. D and trimming were read from the DNA, whereas the V and J calls and clone size are those reported in that table. Here the sample spans approximately 28,000 clones, over 70% being singletons. J gave up 5 bases and V 4 bases, and 17 bases lay outside the gene matches. The CDR3 runs 18 residues. The germline V gene encodes CDR1 SGDLS and CDR2 YYNGEE. The V gene is TRBV9, the J gene TRBJ2-3, with TRBD2 matching over 9 bases. This TCR was recovered from a woman between 55 and 75 years old with acute or convalescent COVID-19. The sample comprised peripheral blood. Written as DNA, the CDR3 is TGTGCCAGCAGCCCAGCTCGGAGTGGGAGCGGGGGGAAAGATACGCAGTATTTT. It encodes CASSPARSGSGGKDTQYF.